This TCR beta chain was captured by sequencing in a study of blood T cell repertoires in COVID-19. In the study overall: The United States, Italy and Spain supplied acute and convalescent COVID-19 samples.

Unmatched junction bases numbered 2, after V lost 2 bases and J lost 0 bases. The CDR3 sequence is 15 residues long. The germline CDR1 and CDR2 sequences are KGHSH and LQKENI. Assay used: immunoSEQ multiplex PCR; TCRdb lists only in-frame clones, some missing. The sample holds about 260,000 clones, approximately 88% seen once. Details on this clone: Other DNA sequences of this sample code for an identical CDR3.

The sequence was obtained from a human donor in a cohort sampled during active COVID-19. The J gene is TRBJ1-2, the V gene TRBV18, with TRBD1 matching over 8 bases. The sequenced sample was peripheral blood. CDR3 DNA sequence: TGTGCCAGCTCACCAGGACAGGGAGCTAACTATGGCTACACCTTC. It yields the protein CASSPGQGANYGYTF.